The sample holds a few counts of the clone carrying this TCR beta chain. Its specificity is unknown. The data stem from a study of CD8 T cells in ankylosing spondylitis. Regarding the study as a whole: About 8 highly homologous variants made up a TCR beta motif, and this motif appeared characteristic of ankylosing spondylitis blood. Certain motif variants had earlier appeared in reactive arthritis synovial fluid and blood.

As the method for making TCR beta libraries, quantitative 5'-RACE with molecular barcodes was used. TCRdb re-called the 5' RACE reads with MiXCR, one entry per CDR3 protein. The sample contains over 600,000 distinct CDR3 sequences, roughly 20% of which appear only once. The CDR3 totals 21 residues. V lost 1 base to trimming and J lost 5 bases; unmatched junction nucleotides: 17. The germline CDR1 and CDR2 sequences are MGHRA and YSYEKL. The chain has TRBV4-1 and TRBJ2-6; TRBD1 matches 10 bases. Material: blood, either unsorted or a sorted T cell fraction (not recorded which). The sequence derives from a male donor with ankylosing spondylitis. CDR3 nucleotides: TGCGCCAGCAGCCAAGGGACAGGGGGACCTCTGGGGAATCACAGGGCCAACGTCCTGACTTTC. Translated, it gives CASSQGTGGPLGNHRANVLTF.